The 16 T cell receptor beta chains reported below all come from one sample, sequenced in a study of T cells after yellow fever vaccination (dated by TCRdb to the late 2010s). Library generation was performed with 5' RACE. Data came from an Illumina HiSeq 2500. Starting from the raw public reads, TCRdb applied fastp trimming at Q25, assembled clones with MiXCR and retained in-frame beta chains. CDR3 protein sequences are deduplicated, and each keeps its most common genes and DNA. Here the sample has under 550,000 distinct CDR3 sequences; 20% to 25% occur a single time. The ten largest clones add up to about a sixth of the sample. The treatment or condition tag for this specimen amounts to: live attenuated yellow fever vaccine strain. This specimen consisted of PBMCs, obtained about 21 days after the first yellow fever vaccination. The receptors originated from a young man who received the YFV17D yellow fever vaccine.

A few counts support this clonotype. The CDR3 protein is CASSQERGRGDSPLHF. The CDR3 DNA reads TGTGCCAGCAGCCAAGAGAGGGGGCGGGGAGATTCACCCCTCCACTTT. The chain recombines TRBV3-1 with TRBJ1-6, with TRBD1 matching over 7 bases. Germline-derived CDR1 and CDR2 are LGHDT and YNNKEL (reference sequence). The length of the CDR3 is 16 residues. Trimming took 0 bases from V and 8 from J; bases not matched to a gene: 7.

The chain couples TRBV2 to TRBJ2-5; 9 nucleotides align to TRBD1. The CDR3 is 13 amino acids. V shed 7 bases, J shed 5 bases, and the junction held 5 bases outside the gene matches. From germline, CDR1 is SNHLY and CDR2 FYNNEI. The DNA for the CDR3 is TGTGCCAGCAAACGGACAGGGGTTGAGACCCAGTACTTC. Its protein is CASKRTGVETQYF.

CDR3 region: CASSLASGTISPLHF. The CDR3 region has the DNA TGCGCCAGCAGCCTGGCGAGCGGAACCATTTCACCCCTCCACTTT. This chain joins TRBV4-3 and TRBJ1-6; D remains unclear. There are 15 residues in the CDR3. Germline loops: CDR1 LGHNA, CDR2 YSLEER. The ends were cut back, 4 bases at V and 9 bases at J, with 16 bases in the middle.

This clonotype was recorded many times. This chain links TRBV27 with TRBJ1-4; D remains unclear. This CDR3 is built from 12 residues. Germline V CDR1 and CDR2: MNHEY, SMNVEV (reference sequence). Trimming left V 3 bases short and J 8 bases short, with 7 bases between. This CDR3 is CASSFSGEKLFF. The DNA for the CDR3 is TGTGCCAGCAGTTTTTCGGGAGAAAAACTGTTTTTT.

This clonotype occurred a few times. The rearrangement uses TRBV12-5 and TRBJ2-2, with 11 nucleotides matching TRBD1. This CDR3 is built from 15 residues. Unmatched junction bases numbered 3, after V lost 3 bases and J lost 6 bases. Germline CDR1 LGHNT, CDR2 FRNRAP. CDR3 in amino acids: CASGFGQGAAGELFF. DNA of the CDR3: TGTGCTAGTGGTTTCGGACAGGGGGCCGCCGGGGAGCTGTTTTTT.

This chain links TRBV20-1 with TRBJ2-7; the D call may be TRBD1 or TRBD2 (7 bases each). Looked up from germline, CDR1 is DFQATT and CDR2 is SNEGSKA (reference sequence). V was clipped by 5 bases and J by 3 bases, with 11 bases between them. This CDR3 spans 12 amino acids. The CDR3 DNA reads TGCAGTGCTCAGGGGGGGGTCTACGAGCAGTACTTC. Encoded protein: CSAQGGVYEQYF.

The V and J genes are TRBV9 and TRBJ1-5, with 7 positions matching TRBD1. Germline values: CDR1 SGDLS, CDR2 YYNGEE. Trimming at V came to 0 bases and at J to 4 bases, leaving 1 base not matched to a gene. CDR3 length: 14 residues. For the CDR3, the DNA is TGTGCCAGCAGCGTAGCAGGGGGAAATCAGCCCCAGCATTTT. It translates to CASSVAGGNQPQHF.

This chain connects TRBV29-1 to TRBJ2-5; no definite D call. The V gene lost 7 bases and the J gene lost 5 bases, with 14 bases spanning the gap. The CDR3 totals 12 residues. Germline loops: CDR1 SQVTM, CDR2 ANQGSEA. CDR3 in DNA: TGCAGCGCCAATGAGGATGGGGAGACCCAGTACTTC. Protein product: CSANEDGETQYF.

This chain links TRBV11-2 with TRBJ2-3; 14 bases line up with TRBD2. CDR1 SGHAT and CDR2 FQNNGV come from the germline V gene. The CDR3 consists of 20 residues. Trimming cost V 5 bases and J 4 bases; bases outside gene matches: 17. This CDR3 is CASSRTSGTSGGRGADTQYF. As DNA, the CDR3 is TGTGCCAGCAGCCGCACCAGCGGGACTAGCGGGGGTCGGGGGGCAGATACGCAGTATTTT.

This clonotype rates as large (0.1 to 1%). This chain joins TRBV24-1 and TRBJ2-5, with TRBD2 as a possible D gene (7 bases). The CDR3 is made up of 15 amino acids. The V end was cut by 3 bases, the J end by 5 bases, with 15 bases between. Germline V gives CDR1 KGHDR, CDR2 SFDVKD. CDR3 residues: CATSDAGEGRETQYF. CDR3 nucleotides: TGTGCCACCAGTGATGCAGGGGAGGGTCGGGAGACCCAGTACTTC.

This clonotype came up once. The chain joins TRBV6-1 to TRBJ2-7; 8 nucleotides line up with TRBD1. Per the germline V gene, CDR1 is MNHNS and CDR2 is SASEGT. CDR3 size: 17 residues. Trimming took 5 bases from V and 7 from J; bases not matched to a gene: 19. The CDR3 region is CASSPQTYRDRFVEQYF. CDR3 DNA sequence: TGTGCCAGCAGTCCACAAACGTACCGGGACAGGTTCGTTGAGCAGTACTTC.

This clonotype was counted ten times or more. The chain uses TRBV5-1 and TRBJ1-5; TRBD1 agrees at 8 bases. V was pared by 4 bases and J by 3 bases, with 6 bases of the junction left unmatched. From germline, CDR1 is SGHRS and CDR2 YFSETQ. The CDR3 sequence is 15 residues long. CDR3 region: CASSVGTGYNQPQHF. Here the CDR3 DNA reads TGCGCCAGCAGCGTCGGGACAGGCTACAATCAGCCCCAGCATTTT. Full variable domain (remainder filled in from reference TRBV5-1 and TRBJ1-5): KAGVTQTPRYLIKTRGQQVTLSCSPISGHRSVSWYQQTPGQGLQFLFEYFSETQRNKGNFPGRFSGRQFSNSRSEMNVSTLELGDSALYLCASSVGTGYNQPQHFGDGTRLSIL.

Of note for this clonotype: One end of the junction does not line up with germline, which may come from a read error. The chain joins TRBV6-2 or TRBV6-3 to TRBJ2-2, with a weak D call TRBD2 (6 bases). Germline values: CDR1 MNHEY, CDR2 SVGEGT. CDR3 length: 16 residues. The CDR3 spells CASCSFSGSNTGGLFF. The CDR3 region has the DNA TGTGCCAGCTGCTCCTTTTCGGGGTCGAACACCGGGGGGCTGTTTTTT.

This clonotype was seen repeatedly, ten times or more. This sequence joins TRBV11-2 and TRBJ2-2; D unresolved. CDR1 SGHAT and CDR2 FQNNGV come from the germline V gene. The V gene lost 5 bases and the J gene lost 2 bases, with 6 bases spanning the gap. This CDR3 has 13 amino acids. CDR3 nucleotide sequence: TGTGCCAGCAGCGAACAAAACACCGGGGAGCTGTTTTTT. Protein: CASSEQNTGELFF.

This clonotype was detected only a few times. The chain combines TRBV1 with TRBJ2-3; TRBD1, the D gene given by the table, was not confirmed from the DNA. TRBV1 is a listed pseudogene. The CDR3 is made up of 17 amino acids. CDR3 nucleotide sequence: TGCACCAGCAGCCAAGATAGGACGGGGGGGCACACAGATACGCAGTATTTT. Encoded protein: CTSSQDRTGGHTDTQYF.

The chain combines TRBV4-3 with TRBJ2-7; no clear D gene. The CDR3 is 13 amino acids. The germline gives CDR1 LGHNA, CDR2 YSLEER. Trimming took off 3 bases at V and 0 bases at J, with 6 bases between the two ends. CDR3 nucleotide sequence: TGCGCCAGCAGCCAGGTAATCTCCTACGAGCAGTACTTC. As protein: CASSQVISYEQYF.